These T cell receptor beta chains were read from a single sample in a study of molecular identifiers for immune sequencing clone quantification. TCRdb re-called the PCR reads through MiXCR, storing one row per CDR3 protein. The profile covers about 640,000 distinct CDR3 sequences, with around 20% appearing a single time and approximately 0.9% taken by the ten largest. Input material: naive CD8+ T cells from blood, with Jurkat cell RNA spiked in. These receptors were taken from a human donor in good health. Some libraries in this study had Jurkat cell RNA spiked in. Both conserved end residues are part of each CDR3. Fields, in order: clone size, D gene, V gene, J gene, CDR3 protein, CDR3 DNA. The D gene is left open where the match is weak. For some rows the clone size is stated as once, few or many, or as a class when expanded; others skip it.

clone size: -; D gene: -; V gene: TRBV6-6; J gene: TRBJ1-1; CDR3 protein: CSSSSGLEGTEAFF; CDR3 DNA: TGTTCCAGCAGTTCCGGCCTTGAAGGCACTGAAGCTTTCTTT
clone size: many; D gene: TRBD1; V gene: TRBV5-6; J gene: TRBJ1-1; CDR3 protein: CASSLGTGGVSTEAFF; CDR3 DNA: TGTGCCAGCAGCTTGGGGACAGGGGGCGTAAGCACTGAAGCTTTCTTT
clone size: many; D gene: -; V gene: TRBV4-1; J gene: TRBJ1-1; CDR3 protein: CASSHGVFGASEAFF; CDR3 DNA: TGCGCCAGCAGCCATGGGGTGTTTGGAGCTAGTGAAGCTTTCTTT
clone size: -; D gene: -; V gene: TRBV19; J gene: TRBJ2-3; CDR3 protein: CASSPKGGDTQYF; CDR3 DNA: TGTGCCAGTAGCCCCAAGGGTGGAGATACGCAGTATTTT
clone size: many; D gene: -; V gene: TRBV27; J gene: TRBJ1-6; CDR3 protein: CATSPRSSYNSPLHF; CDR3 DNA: TGTGCCACCTCTCCAAGGAGCTCCTATAATTCACCCCTCCACTTT
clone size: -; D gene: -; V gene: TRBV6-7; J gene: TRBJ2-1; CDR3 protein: CASSALRYLKRTRSDNEQFF; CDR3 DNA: TGTGCCAGCAGTGCATTACGCTACTTAAAGCGGACCCGCAGCGACAATGAGCAGTTCTTC
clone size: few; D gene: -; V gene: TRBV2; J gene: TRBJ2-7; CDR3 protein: CASSGGQHLEQYF; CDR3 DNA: TGTGCCAGCAGCGGGGGGCAGCATCTAGAGCAGTACTTC
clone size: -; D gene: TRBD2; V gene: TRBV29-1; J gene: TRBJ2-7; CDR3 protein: CSVVAGGSYEQYF; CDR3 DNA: TGCAGCGTTGTAGCGGGAGGTTCCTACGAGCAGTACTTC
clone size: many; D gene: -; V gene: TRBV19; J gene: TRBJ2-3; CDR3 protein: CASSPSIEGIQGTQYF; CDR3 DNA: TGTGCCAGTAGCCCTTCGATCGAGGGGATTCAGGGTACGCAGTATTTT
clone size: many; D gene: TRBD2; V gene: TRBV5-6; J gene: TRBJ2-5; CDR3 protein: CASSLEVGTSGVGETQYF; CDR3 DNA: TGTGCCAGCAGCTTGGAAGTCGGGACTAGCGGCGTAGGGGAGACCCAGTACTTC
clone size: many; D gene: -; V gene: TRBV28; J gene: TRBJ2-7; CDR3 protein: CASKLASSYEQYF; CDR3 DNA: TGTGCCAGCAAGCTAGCCTCCTCCTACGAGCAGTACTTC
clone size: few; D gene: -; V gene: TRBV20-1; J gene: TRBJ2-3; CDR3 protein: CSARDQGQSTGTQYF; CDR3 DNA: TGCAGTGCTAGAGATCAGGGTCAGAGCACAGGTACGCAGTATTTT